The 29 T cell receptor beta chains in this list originate from one sample, sequenced in a study of blood T cell repertoires in COVID-19. Repertoires were generated with immunoSEQ multiplex PCR, while TCRdb's copy carries only in-frame clones and drops some. The top ten hold over 6.5% of the sample, which has 23,000 or so clones, 81% seen once. Sequenced: peripheral blood. The receptors originated from a man aged 65 to 79 with acute or convalescent COVID-19.

The V call is TRBV6-5, the J call TRBJ1-5, with a possible D match to TRBD1 (5 bases). Trimming stripped 0 bases from V and 4 bases from J, with 13 bases between. Germline values: CDR1 MNHEY, CDR2 SVGAGI. This CDR3 has 16 amino acids. CDR3 coding DNA: TGTGCCAGCAGTTACTCAGGGGTGTTTCCGAATCAGCCCCAGCATTTT. It is translated as CASSYSGVFPNQPQHF.

This clone was counted only a few times. The J gene is TRBJ1-6, the V gene TRBV7-9; unclear D gene. The CDR3 runs to 15 residues. Germline V gene data show CDR1 as SEHNR and CDR2 as FQNEAQ (reference sequence). V was pared by 7 bases and J by 5 bases, with 15 bases between. In nucleotides, the CDR3 is TGTGCCAGCATCAGGTCCTCGGTGGATAATTCACCCCTCCACTTT. It is translated as CASIRSSVDNSPLHF.

This clone was counted a single time. The V and J genes are TRBV7-2 and TRBJ2-3; 9 bases agree with TRBD2. Germline CDR1 is SGHTA and CDR2 is FQGNSA. This CDR3 is 15 amino acids long. Trimming took 1 base from V and 1 from J; bases not matched to a gene: 0. The CDR3 here is CASSLGTSGTDTQYF. The DNA for the CDR3 is TGTGCCAGCAGCTTAGGGACTAGCGGCACAGATACGCAGTATTTT.

V and J are TRBV6-1 and TRBJ1-4; 7 bases are shared with TRBD1. Germline V gene sequence: CDR1 MNHNS, CDR2 SASEGT. The CDR3 covers 16 residues. V gave up 2 bases and J gave up 4 bases; unmatched junction bases: 7. The CDR3 region has the DNA TGTGCCAGCAGTGAAATATGGAGACAGGGTAATGAAAAACTGTTTTTT. It translates to CASSEIWRQGNEKLFF.

The genes are TRBV6-5 and TRBJ1-3, with D uncertain. There are 12 residues in the CDR3. Germline CDR1 reads MNHEY; CDR2 reads SVGAGI. Trimming cost V 8 bases and J 0 bases, with 5 bases left between them. Here the CDR3 reads CASSPSGNTIYF. The CDR3 DNA sequence: TGTGCCAGCTCTCCCTCTGGAAACACCATATATTTT.

The chain couples TRBV29-1 to TRBJ2-7, with D possibly being TRBD1 (7 bases). The germline gives CDR1 SQVTM, CDR2 ANQGSEA. This CDR3 spans 13 amino acids. V lost 7 bases and J lost 2, with 15 bases in between. CDR3 in amino acids: CSASQGGAYEQYF. The CDR3 coding sequence is TGCAGCGCCAGTCAGGGGGGTGCCTACGAGCAGTACTTC.

The chain is built from TRBV18 and TRBJ2-3, with 9 positions matching TRBD1. The CDR3 consists of 14 residues. CDR1 and CDR2 (germline): KGHSH, LQKENI. Trimming cost V 7 bases and J 4 bases; bases outside gene matches: 6. CDR3 region: CASLKQGAADTQYF. The CDR3 DNA follows: TGTGCCAGCTTAAAACAGGGGGCTGCAGATACGCAGTATTTT.

This clone was seen only a few times. This chain uses TRBV4-2 with TRBJ2-7, with 9 bases that match TRBD2. With V trimmed by 0 bases and J by 2 bases, 8 bases remained unmatched. The CDR3 is 17 amino acids. CDR1 and CDR2 (germline): LGHNA, YNFKEQ. The CDR3 DNA reads TGTGCCAGCAGCCAAGATGAGGGAGCTAGCGGGGCCTACGAGCAGTACTTC. Amino acids: CASSQDEGASGAYEQYF.

This CDR3 is CASSQDRTFLQETQYF. The CDR3 region has the DNA TGTGCCAGCAGCCAAGATAGGACTTTCCTCCAAGAGACCCAGTACTTC. The chain combines TRBV14 with TRBJ2-5; D is possibly TRBD2 (5 bases). Germline CDR1 reads SGHDN; CDR2 reads FVKESK. Deletions cut 0 bases from V and 1 base from J, with 12 bases between. This CDR3 region has 16 residues.

V usage is TRBV5-6 and J usage is TRBJ1-2; maybe TRBD1 (6 bases). This CDR3 contains 16 residues. CDR1 and CDR2 (germline): SGHDT, YYEEEE. V lost 4 bases and J 4 bases, leaving 20 bases between the germline ends. CDR3 in amino acids: CASSPPDRHNLYGYTF. CDR3 sequence (DNA): TGTGCCAGCAGCCCCCCTGACAGGCATAACCTCTATGGCTACACCTTC.

The rearrangement uses TRBV28 and TRBJ2-5; tentative D call: TRBD2 (6 bases). The CDR3 is 11 residues long. CDR1 is MDHEN, CDR2 SYDVKM, per germline. Trimming stripped 10 bases from V and 2 bases from J, with 8 bases between. The CDR3 is CAISGQETQYF. The CDR3, as DNA: TGTGCCATTAGCGGACAAGAGACCCAGTACTTC.

This clone was observed a handful of times. This rearrangement joins TRBV19 to TRBJ1-3, with D unclear. Per germline, CDR1 LNHDA and CDR2 SQIVND (reference sequence). The CDR3 has 12 amino acids. V dropped 7 bases and J dropped 0 bases, with 4 bases sitting between them. The CDR3 sequence is CASTFSGNTIYF. The CDR3 DNA reads as TGTGCCAGTACCTTCTCTGGAAACACCATATATTTT.

V is TRBV7-8 and J is TRBJ1-2; TRBD1 might be the D (6 bases). In germline, CDR1 is SGHVS, CDR2 FQNEAQ. V gave up 4 bases and J gave up 8 bases, with 11 bases separating them. The CDR3 totals 12 residues. The CDR3 coding sequence is TGTGCCAGCAGCTCAGGGGAGCGGGGCTACACCTTC. Its translation: CASSSGERGYTF.

The V call is TRBV4-2, the J call TRBJ2-3; 7 bases align to TRBD2. Per the germline V gene, CDR1 is LGHNA and CDR2 is YNFKEQ. J gave up 5 bases and V 1 base, and 9 bases lay outside the gene matches. This CDR3 has 16 residues. The CDR3 sequence is CASSQARTRLRDTQYF. The DNA for the CDR3 is TGTGCCAGCAGCCAAGCCCGGACTAGATTGAGAGATACGCAGTATTTT.

The chain recombines TRBV7-6 with TRBJ1-1; D is perhaps TRBD1 (5 bases). Trimming removed 2 bases from V and 0 bases from J, with 10 bases in between. CDR1 and CDR2 (germline): SGHVS, FNYEAQ. The CDR3 is made up of 15 amino acids. The DNA for the CDR3 is TGTGCCAGCAGCTTACAGGGAAACTTGAACACTGAAGCTTTCTTT. The encoded protein is CASSLQGNLNTEAFF.

The chain uses TRBV6-2 or TRBV6-3 and TRBJ2-7; 8 positions match TRBD1. The ends lost 6 bases at V and 2 bases at J; junction bases unmatched: 12. This CDR3 spans 16 amino acids. CDR1 is MNHEY and CDR2 is SVGEGT in the germline V gene. DNA of the CDR3: TGTGCCAGCAGCCATATCTCCGGGACAGGTACCTACGAGCAGTACTTC. Protein product: CASSHISGTGTYEQYF.

The V call is TRBV7-2, the J call TRBJ1-2, with D maybe TRBD1 (5 bases). V shed 3 bases and J shed 4 bases, with 9 bases lying between them. Germline lookup yields CDR1 SGHTA and CDR2 FQGNSA. This CDR3 is built from 13 residues. The CDR3 here is CASSFTGPYGYTF. The CDR3, as DNA: TGTGCCAGCAGCTTTACAGGACCCTATGGCTACACCTTC.

This clone was counted a single time. The chain recombines TRBV28 with TRBJ1-5, with D uncertain. Germline V gene sequence: CDR1 MDHEN, CDR2 SYDVKM. CDR3 length: 15 residues. V was pared by 4 bases and J by 2 bases, with 12 bases between. CDR3 sequence (DNA): TGTGCCAGCAGTTCCCCCTCCCAGGGCAATCAGCCCCAGCATTTT. Its translation: CASSSPSQGNQPQHF.

V gene TRBV11-2 combines with J gene TRBJ2-5; D perhaps matches TRBD2 (7 bases). The CDR3 loop spans 16 amino acids. V lost 5 bases, J lost 2 bases, and 18 bases lay in between. Germline V CDR1 and CDR2: SGHAT, FQNNGV. The CDR3 here is CASSGRRGGGQETQYF. DNA of the CDR3: TGTGCCAGCAGCGGGCGGCGGGGAGGGGGTCAAGAGACCCAGTACTTC. Full variable domain (outside the CDR3, taken from reference TRBV11-2 and TRBJ2-5): EAGVAQSPRYKIIEKRQSVAFWCNPISGHATLYWYQQILGQGPKLLIQFQNNGVVDDSQLPKDRFSAERLKGVDSTLKIQPAKLEDSAVYLCASSGRRGGGQETQYFGPGTRLLVL.

The rearrangement uses TRBV6-6 and TRBJ1-6, with a possible D match to TRBD1 (6 bases). Trimming stripped 5 bases from V and 0 bases from J, with 23 bases between. The CDR3 is 20 amino acids. Germline CDR1 is MNHNY and CDR2 is SVGAGI (reference sequence). The CDR3 spells CASSPVFLGTDSSYNSPLHF. CDR3 sequence (DNA): TGTGCCAGCAGTCCCGTTTTTTTGGGGACGGACAGCTCCTATAATTCACCCCTCCACTTT.

The chain is built from TRBV7-2 and TRBJ2-7; 8 nucleotides match TRBD1. J lost 1 base, V lost 5 bases, and 7 bases had no gene match. The CDR3 totals 15 residues. Germline V gene data show CDR1 as SGHTA and CDR2 as FQGNSA. The chain's CDR3 is CASSVTGTGSYEQYF. The CDR3 nucleotides read TGTGCCAGCAGCGTGACCGGGACAGGTTCCTACGAGCAGTACTTC.

V is TRBV9 and J is TRBJ1-3; 7 nucleotides match TRBD1. Per germline, CDR1 SGDLS and CDR2 YYNGEE. The CDR3 length is 18 residues. J gave up 0 bases and V 0 bases, and 9 bases lay outside the gene matches. CDR3 sequence: CASSVATVGGPSGNTIYF. DNA for the CDR3: TGTGCCAGCAGCGTAGCCACGGTAGGGGGCCCCTCTGGAAACACCATATATTTT.

The chain couples TRBV7-9 to TRBJ1-4, with 8 bases that match TRBD1. The CDR3 has 15 residues. Germline lookup yields CDR1 SEHNR and CDR2 FQNEAQ (reference sequence). The J segment lost 4 bases and the V segment lost 8 bases, leaving 9 bases of the junction unmatched. DNA for the CDR3: TGTGCCAGCGCGCCAGGGGGCGCGGATAATGAAAAACTGTTTTTT. This sequence encodes CASAPGGADNEKLFF.

This chain connects TRBV7-6 to TRBJ1-1; 9 nucleotides align to TRBD1. This CDR3 is built from 15 residues. V gave up 2 bases and J gave up 0 bases; unmatched junction bases: 1. From germline, CDR1 is SGHVS and CDR2 FNYEAQ. The chain's CDR3 is CASSLTGGMNTEAFF. The CDR3 nucleotides read TGTGCCAGCAGCTTAACAGGGGGCATGAACACTGAAGCTTTCTTT.

This clone was counted only a few times. The V gene is TRBV7-2, the J gene TRBJ1-5; D perhaps matches TRBD1 (5 bases). The CDR3 is 15 residues long. Germline CDR1 and CDR2: SGHTA and FQGNSA. Trimming took off 3 bases at V and 5 bases at J, with 14 bases between the two ends. The CDR3 protein is CASSFSSDSYQPQHF. The CDR3 nucleotides are TGTGCCAGCAGCTTTTCTTCAGACAGTTATCAGCCCCAGCATTTT.

The CDR3 DNA is TGTGCCAGCAGCGTAGAGGGGTTAGCCAACGTCCTGACTTTC. This encodes CASSVEGLANVLTF. The genes are TRBV9 and TRBJ2-6; weak D call: TRBD1 (5 bases). V was shortened by 0 bases and J by 7 bases, with 8 bases between the two germline ends. The germline gives CDR1 SGDLS, CDR2 YYNGEE. The CDR3 totals 14 residues.

This clone was detected only a few times. This chain links TRBV6-5 with TRBJ1-5, with 8 bases that match TRBD1. This CDR3 spans 14 amino acids. The germline CDR1 and CDR2 sequences are MNHEY and SVGAGI. With V trimmed by 7 bases and J by 4 bases, 6 bases remained unmatched. The CDR3 nucleotides read TGTGCCAGCATCCCAGGGGGCGGAAATCAGCCCCAGCATTTT. It specifies CASIPGGGNQPQHF.

J is TRBJ1-5 and V is TRBV3-1 (or the pseudogene TRBV3-2), with 11 bases lining up with TRBD1. Germline V gives CDR1 LGHDT, CDR2 YNNKEL (reference sequence). Losses at the gene ends were 0 bases for V and 8 bases for J; bases not matched to a gene: 9. CDR3 length: 17 residues. The CDR3 reads CASSQDYRGQGAKPQHF. DNA for the CDR3: TGTGCCAGCAGCCAAGATTATCGAGGACAGGGGGCGAAGCCCCAGCATTTT.

This chain uses TRBV5-4 with TRBJ2-1; TRBD2 matches at 10 bases. Germline V gene sequence: CDR1 SGHNT, CDR2 YYREEE (reference sequence). The junction had 7 bases not matched to a gene; V was cut back by 0 bases and J by 4 bases. The CDR3 runs to 17 residues. This chain's CDR3 is CASSLAASGGSYNEQFF. The CDR3 DNA sequence: TGTGCCAGCAGCTTGGCAGCTAGCGGGGGAAGTTACAATGAGCAGTTCTTC.